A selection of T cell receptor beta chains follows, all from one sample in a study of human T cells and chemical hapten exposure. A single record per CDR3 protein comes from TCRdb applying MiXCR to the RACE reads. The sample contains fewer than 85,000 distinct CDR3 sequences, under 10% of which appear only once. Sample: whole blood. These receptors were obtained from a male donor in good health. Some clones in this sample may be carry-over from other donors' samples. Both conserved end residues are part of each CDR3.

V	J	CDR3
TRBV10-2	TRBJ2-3	CASTRQAMGTDTQYF
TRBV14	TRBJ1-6	CASSPIGTGVNSPLHF
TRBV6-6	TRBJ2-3	CASSYISTRSSTDTQYF
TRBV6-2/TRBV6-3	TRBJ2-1	CASSWTGRGYNEQFF
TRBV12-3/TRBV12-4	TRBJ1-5	CASSLTPGQRVWEYWDQPQHF
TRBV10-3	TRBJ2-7	CAISVTLLAGRGEQYF
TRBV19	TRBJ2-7	CASSISAGRRAYEQYF
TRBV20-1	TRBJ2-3	CSARDLQTSLTDTQYF
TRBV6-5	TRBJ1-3	CASSYSTVGERDRAMDTIYF
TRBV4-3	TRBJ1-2	CASSQDRVLAYGYTF
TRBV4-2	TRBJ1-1	CASSQVGQLNTEAFF
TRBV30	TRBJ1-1	CAWSPGGQGESGAFF
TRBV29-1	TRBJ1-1	CSTGSGNTEAFF
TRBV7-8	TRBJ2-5	CASSVNTRALGETQYF
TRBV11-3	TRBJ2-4	CASSPGQFGAKNIQYF
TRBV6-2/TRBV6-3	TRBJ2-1	CASSLNNEQFF
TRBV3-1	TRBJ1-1	CASSPDLGAGTEAFF
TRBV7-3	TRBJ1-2	CASSLGGGQNYGYTF
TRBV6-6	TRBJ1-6	CASSPTGGANSPLHF
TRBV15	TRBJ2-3	CATSRDASTDTQYF
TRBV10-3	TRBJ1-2	CAISVIGGVYGYTF
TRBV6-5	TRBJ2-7	CASKYFPAGTGGGEQYF
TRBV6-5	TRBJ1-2	CASSYSSGGANYGYTF
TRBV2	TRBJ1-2	CASSGDRGFYGYTF
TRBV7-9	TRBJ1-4	CASSFPGTGDEKLFF
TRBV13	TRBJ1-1	CASSSQGDTEAFF
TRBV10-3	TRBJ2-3	CAISHGTSTDTQYF
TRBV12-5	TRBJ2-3	CASGRRQGSPDTQYF
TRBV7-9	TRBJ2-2	CASSPSGRNAGELFF
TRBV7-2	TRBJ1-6	CASSLGRAGELSSPLHF
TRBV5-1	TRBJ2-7	CASSPTGIAYEQYF
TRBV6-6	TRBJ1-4	CASSYIHLAANEKLFF
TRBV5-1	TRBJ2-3	CASSLGSSDTQYF
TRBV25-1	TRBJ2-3	CASSAPSYGGATDTQYF
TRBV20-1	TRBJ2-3	CSASKATQYF
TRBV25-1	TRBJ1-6	CASSEWDRGVYNSPLHF
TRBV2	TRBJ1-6	CASSEGYNSDNSPLHF
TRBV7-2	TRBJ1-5	CASSFQENYQPQHF
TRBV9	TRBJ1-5	CASSLDGNQPQHF
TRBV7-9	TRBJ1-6	CASSSRKNSPLHF
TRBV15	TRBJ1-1	CATGDSMNTEAFF
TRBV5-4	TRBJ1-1	CASSPGTYGGTEAFF